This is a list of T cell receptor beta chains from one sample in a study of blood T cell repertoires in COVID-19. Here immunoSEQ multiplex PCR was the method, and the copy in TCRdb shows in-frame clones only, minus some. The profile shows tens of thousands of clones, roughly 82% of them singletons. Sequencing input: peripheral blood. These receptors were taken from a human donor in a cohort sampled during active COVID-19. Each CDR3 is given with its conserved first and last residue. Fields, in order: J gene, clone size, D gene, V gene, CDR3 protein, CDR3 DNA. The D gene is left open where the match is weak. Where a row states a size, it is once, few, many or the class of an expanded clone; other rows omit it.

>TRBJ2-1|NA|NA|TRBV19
CASSIQGDNEQFF
TGTGCCAGTAGTATACAGGGTGACAATGAGCAGTTCTTC
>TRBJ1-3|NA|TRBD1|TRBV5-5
CASSSEQGVLGNTIYF
TGTGCCAGCAGCTCTGAACAGGGGGTTCTCGGAAACACCATATATTTT
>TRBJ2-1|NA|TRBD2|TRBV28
CASTSGFESEQFF
TGTGCCAGCACTAGCGGGTTCGAAAGTGAGCAGTTCTTC
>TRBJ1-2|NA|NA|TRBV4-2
CASSRGDTLYGYTF
TGTGCCAGCAGCCGGGGAGACACCCTCTATGGCTACACCTTC
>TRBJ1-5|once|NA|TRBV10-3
CAISGTNTLTQPQHF
TGTGCCATCTCGGGGACAAATACACTTACTCAGCCCCAGCATTTT
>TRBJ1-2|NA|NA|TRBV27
CASSPWWVGGDYGYTF
TGTGCCAGCAGCCCATGGTGGGTGGGGGGTGACTATGGCTACACCTTC
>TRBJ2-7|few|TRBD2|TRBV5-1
CASSLSSLAGYEQYF
TGCGCCAGCAGCTTGTCGTCTTTAGCGGGCTACGAGCAGTACTTC
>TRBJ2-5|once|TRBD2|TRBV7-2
CASSLGLARRETQYF
TGTGCCAGCAGCTTAGGACTAGCGAGGCGGGAGACCCAGTACTTC
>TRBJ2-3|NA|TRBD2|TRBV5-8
CASSRRLAGFTDTQYF
TGTGCCAGCAGCCGGCGGCTAGCGGGGTTCACAGATACGCAGTATTTT
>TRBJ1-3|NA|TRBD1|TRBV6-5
CASSLDRVSGNTIYF
TGTGCCAGCAGCCTCGACAGGGTCTCTGGAAACACCATATATTTT
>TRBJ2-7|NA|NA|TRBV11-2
CASSFQGYEQYF
TGTGCCAGCAGCTTTCAGGGTTACGAGCAGTACTTC